This TCR beta chain was profiled in a study of monozygotic twins with inflammatory bowel disease. Notes on the study in general: Researchers report that IBD patients shared fewer clonotypes with others than healthy twins, especially amid disease activity.

UMIs bearing a 6-nucleotide sample barcode were added through template switching. TCRdb derives one entry per CDR3 protein from the 5' RACE reads, leaving out DNA. The sample includes 150,000 to 200,000 distinct CDR3 sequences. CDR3 size: 15 residues. Germline lookup yields CDR1 LGHNT and CDR2 FRNRAP. One blood sample of approximately 2.5 ml was taken from each donor. Comments on this clonotype: Its antigen is currently unknown.

The chain employs TRBV12-5 and TRBJ1-1. This TCR came from a human donor with ulcerative colitis or Crohn's disease, or a healthy co-twin of an affected twin (not recorded which). Input material: blood. CDR3 sequence reads: CASGLSPSRDTEAFF.